The clone carrying this TCR beta chain was picked up one time. Its antigen is still unknown. Per the germline V gene, CDR1 is SGHAT and CDR2 is FQNNGV. The CDR3 has 15 amino acids. Deletions cut 2 bases from V and 4 bases from J, with 11 bases between. This record belongs to a study of response to subunit inactivated influenza vaccine. MiXCR was run by TCRdb on the RT-PCR reads, yielding one entry per CDR3 protein. Of about 520,000 distinct CDR3 sequences detected, about 25% appear once; the ten largest clones hold around 1.8%. Notes on the study in general: After each seasonal influenza vaccination, few new T cells are recruited, the authors suggested.

The clonotype was recovered from a man between 50 and 59 years old who received an inactivated influenza vaccine. V is TRBV11-2 and J is TRBJ2-2, with D perhaps TRBD1 (5 bases). The sample here was CD4+ T cells sorted from PBMCs, taken around 5 days after vaccination. The CDR3 bases are TGTGCCAGCAGCTTAAGACAGAGGATCACCGGGGAGCTGTTTTTT. It yields the protein CASSLRQRITGELFF.